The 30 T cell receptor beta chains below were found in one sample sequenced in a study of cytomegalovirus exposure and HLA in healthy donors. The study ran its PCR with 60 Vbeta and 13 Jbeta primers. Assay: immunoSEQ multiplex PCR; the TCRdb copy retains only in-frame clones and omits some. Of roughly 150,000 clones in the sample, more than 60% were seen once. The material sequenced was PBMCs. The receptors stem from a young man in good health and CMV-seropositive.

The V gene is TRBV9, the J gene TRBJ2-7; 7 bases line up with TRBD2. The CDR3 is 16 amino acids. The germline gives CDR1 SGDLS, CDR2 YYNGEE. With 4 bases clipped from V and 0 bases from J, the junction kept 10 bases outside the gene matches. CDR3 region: CASSPRLAESSYEQYF. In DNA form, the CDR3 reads TGTGCCAGCAGCCCAAGACTAGCAGAGAGCTCCTACGAGCAGTACTTC.

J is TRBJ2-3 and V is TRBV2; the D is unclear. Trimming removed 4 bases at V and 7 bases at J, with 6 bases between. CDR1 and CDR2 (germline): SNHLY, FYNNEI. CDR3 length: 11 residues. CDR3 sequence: CASSVSNTQYF. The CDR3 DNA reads TGTGCCAGCAGTGTTTCTAATACGCAGTATTTT.

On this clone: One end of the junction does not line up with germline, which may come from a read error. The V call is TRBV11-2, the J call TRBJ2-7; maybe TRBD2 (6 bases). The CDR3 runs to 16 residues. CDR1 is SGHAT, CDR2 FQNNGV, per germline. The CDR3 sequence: CASSPVGTGASHEQYF. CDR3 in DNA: TGTGCCAGCAGCCCCGTGGGGACGGGAGCCTCCCACGAGCAGTACTTC.

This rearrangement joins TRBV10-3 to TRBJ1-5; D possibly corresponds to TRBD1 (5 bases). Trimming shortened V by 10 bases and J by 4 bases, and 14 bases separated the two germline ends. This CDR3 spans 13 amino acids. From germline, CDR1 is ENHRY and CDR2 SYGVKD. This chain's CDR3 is CATWPGWNQPQHF. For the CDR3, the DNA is TGTGCCACCTGGCCAGGGTGGAATCAGCCCCAGCATTTT.

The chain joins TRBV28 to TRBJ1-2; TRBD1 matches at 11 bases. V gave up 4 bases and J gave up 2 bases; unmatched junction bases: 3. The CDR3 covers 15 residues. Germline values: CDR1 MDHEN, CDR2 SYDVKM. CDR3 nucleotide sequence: TGTGCCAGCAGTTCCGGACAGGGGGCGAACTATGGCTACACCTTC. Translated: CASSSGQGANYGYTF.

The CDR3 protein is CSVHSGSSYNEQFF. DNA for the CDR3: TGCAGCGTCCATAGCGGCAGCTCCTACAATGAGCAGTTCTTC. The chain has TRBV29-1 and TRBJ2-1; tentatively, D is TRBD2 (6 bases). The V end was cut by 6 bases, the J end by 0 bases, with 12 bases between. CDR1 SQVTM and CDR2 ANQGSEA come from the germline V gene. CDR3 size: 14 residues.

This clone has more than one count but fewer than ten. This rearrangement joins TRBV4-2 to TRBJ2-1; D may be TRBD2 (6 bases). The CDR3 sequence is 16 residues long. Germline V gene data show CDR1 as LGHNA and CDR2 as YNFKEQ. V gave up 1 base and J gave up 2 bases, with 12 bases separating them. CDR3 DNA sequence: TGTGCCAGCAGCCAAGTAGGAGGGTTCACCTACAATGAGCAGTTCTTC. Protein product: CASSQVGGFTYNEQFF.

CDR3 sequence reads: CTSSQESQPQHF. CDR3 bases: TGCACCAGCAGCCAAGAATCACAGCCCCAGCATTTT. The chain couples TRBV1 to TRBJ1-5; TRBD1 is the table's D call and was not checked against the DNA. TRBV1 is given as a pseudogene. The CDR3 totals 12 residues.

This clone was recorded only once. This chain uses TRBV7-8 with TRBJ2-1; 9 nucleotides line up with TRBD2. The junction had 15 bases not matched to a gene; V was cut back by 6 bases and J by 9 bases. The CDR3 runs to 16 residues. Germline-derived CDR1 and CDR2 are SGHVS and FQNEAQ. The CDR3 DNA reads TGTGCCAGCAGTGCCCGAGTAGCGGGAGACCATAGTGAGCAGTTCTTC. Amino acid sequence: CASSARVAGDHSEQFF.

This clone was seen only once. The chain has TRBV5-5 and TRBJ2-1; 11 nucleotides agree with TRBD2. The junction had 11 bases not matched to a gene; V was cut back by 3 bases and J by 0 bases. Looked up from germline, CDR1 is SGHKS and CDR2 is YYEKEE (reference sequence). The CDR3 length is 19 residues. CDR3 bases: TGTGCCAGCAGCTCCCGACTAGCGGGACCCAGGAGCTCCTACAATGAGCAGTTCTTC. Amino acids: CASSSRLAGPRSSYNEQFF.

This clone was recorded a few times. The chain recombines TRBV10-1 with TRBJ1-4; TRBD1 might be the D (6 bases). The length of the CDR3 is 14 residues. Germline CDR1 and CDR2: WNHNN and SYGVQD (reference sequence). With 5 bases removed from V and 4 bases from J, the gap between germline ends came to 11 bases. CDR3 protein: CASSFGTNNEKLFF. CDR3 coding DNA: TGCGCCAGCAGTTTCGGGACAAATAATGAAAAACTGTTTTTT.

The CDR3 loop is CASSPGGRLAQYNEQFF. CDR3 nucleotides: TGCGCCAGCAGCCCCGGCGGAAGACTAGCGCAGTACAATGAGCAGTTCTTC. V gene TRBV4-1 combines with J gene TRBJ2-1, with 8 bases identical to TRBD2. The CDR3 contains 17 residues. With 4 bases clipped from V and 4 bases from J, the junction kept 12 bases outside the gene matches. CDR1 MGHRA and CDR2 YSYEKL come from the germline V gene.

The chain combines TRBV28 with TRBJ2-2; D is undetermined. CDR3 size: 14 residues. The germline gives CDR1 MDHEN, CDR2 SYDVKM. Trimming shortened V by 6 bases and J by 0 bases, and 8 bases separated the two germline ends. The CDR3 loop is CASRVGANTGELFF. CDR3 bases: TGTGCCAGCAGGGTAGGAGCGAACACCGGGGAGCTGTTTTTT. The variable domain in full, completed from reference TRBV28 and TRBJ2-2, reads DVKVTQSSRYLVKRTGEKVFLECVQDMDHENMFWYRQDPGLGLRLIYFSYDVKMKEKGDIPEGYSVSREKKERFSLILESASTNQTSMYLCASRVGANTGELFFGEGSRLTVL.

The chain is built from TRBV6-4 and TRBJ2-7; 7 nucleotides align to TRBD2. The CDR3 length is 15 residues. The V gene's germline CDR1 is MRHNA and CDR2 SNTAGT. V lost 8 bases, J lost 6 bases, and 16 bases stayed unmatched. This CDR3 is CASSPRAGVGGEQYF. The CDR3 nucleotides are TGTGCCAGCTCCCCCAGGGCGGGAGTGGGTGGCGAGCAGTACTTC.

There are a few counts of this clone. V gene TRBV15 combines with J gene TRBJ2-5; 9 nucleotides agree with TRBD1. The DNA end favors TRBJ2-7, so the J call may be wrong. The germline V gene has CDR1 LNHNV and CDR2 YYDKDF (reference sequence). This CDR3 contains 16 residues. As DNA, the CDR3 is TGTGCCACCAGCAGAGGAGCAACGGACAGGGGCTACGAGCAGTACTTC. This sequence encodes CATSRGATDRGYEQYF.

As DNA, the CDR3 is TGTGCCAGCAGCCGAAGCGGGAGTACCTTTTTGACAGATACGCAGTATTTT. It codes for CASSRSGSTFLTDTQYF. The rearrangement uses TRBV6-4 and TRBJ2-3; 8 bases line up with TRBD2. Germline loops: CDR1 MRHNA, CDR2 SNTAGT. J lost 3 bases, V lost 6 bases, and 14 bases had no gene match. The CDR3 is 17 residues long.

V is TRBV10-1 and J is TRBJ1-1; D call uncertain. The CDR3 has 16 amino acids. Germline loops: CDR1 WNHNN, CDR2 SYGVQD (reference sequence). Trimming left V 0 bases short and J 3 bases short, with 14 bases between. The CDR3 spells CASSESRGSTDTEAFF. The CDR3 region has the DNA TGCGCCAGCAGTGAGTCTCGAGGCAGTACGGACACTGAAGCTTTCTTT.

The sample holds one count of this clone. CDR3 residues: CASSIVTMATGEAFF. DNA for the CDR3: TGTGCCAGTAGTATAGTTACAATGGCCACAGGTGAAGCTTTCTTT. The chain joins TRBV19 to TRBJ1-1; a possible D gene is TRBD1 (5 bases). CDR1 and CDR2 (germline): LNHDA, SQIVND (reference sequence). Trimming shortened V by 1 base and J by 7 bases, and 16 bases separated the two germline ends. The CDR3 runs 15 residues.

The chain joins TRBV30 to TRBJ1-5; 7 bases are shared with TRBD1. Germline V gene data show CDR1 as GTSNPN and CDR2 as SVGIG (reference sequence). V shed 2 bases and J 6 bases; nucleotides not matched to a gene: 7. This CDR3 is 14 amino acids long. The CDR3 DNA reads TGTGCCTGGAGTTTGAACAGGGACAGTCAGCCCCAGCATTTT. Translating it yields CAWSLNRDSQPQHF.

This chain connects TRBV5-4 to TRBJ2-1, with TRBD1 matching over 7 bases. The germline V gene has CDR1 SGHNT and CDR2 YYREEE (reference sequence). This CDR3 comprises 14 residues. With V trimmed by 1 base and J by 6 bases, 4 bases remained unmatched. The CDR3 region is CASSLTAGGNEQFF. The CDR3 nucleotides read TGTGCCAGCAGCTTGACGGCAGGGGGCAATGAGCAGTTCTTC.

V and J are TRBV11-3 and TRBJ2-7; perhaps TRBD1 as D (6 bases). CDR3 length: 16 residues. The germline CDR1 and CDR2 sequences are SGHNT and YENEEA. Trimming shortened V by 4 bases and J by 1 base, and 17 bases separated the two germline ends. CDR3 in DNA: TGTGCCAGCAGCTCTACAGGGTTGGGTTGGTCCTACGAGCAGTACTTC. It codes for CASSSTGLGWSYEQYF.

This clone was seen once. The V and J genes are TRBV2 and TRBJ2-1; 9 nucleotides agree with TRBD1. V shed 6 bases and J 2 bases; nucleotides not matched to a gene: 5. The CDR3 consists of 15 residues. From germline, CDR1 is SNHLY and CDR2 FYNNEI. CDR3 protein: CASRRGQGAYNEQFF. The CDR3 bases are TGTGCCAGCAGGAGGGGACAGGGCGCCTACAATGAGCAGTTCTTC.

The CDR3 reads CASSSTQGIGSRDIQYF. CDR3 DNA sequence: TGTGCCAGCAGCTCGACGCAGGGTATCGGAAGCCGGGACATTCAGTACTTC. The chain couples TRBV7-9 to TRBJ2-4, with D perhaps TRBD1 (5 bases). V lost 4 bases and J 8 bases, leaving 24 bases between the germline ends. This CDR3 has 17 amino acids. The germline V gene has CDR1 SEHNR and CDR2 FQNEAQ (reference sequence).

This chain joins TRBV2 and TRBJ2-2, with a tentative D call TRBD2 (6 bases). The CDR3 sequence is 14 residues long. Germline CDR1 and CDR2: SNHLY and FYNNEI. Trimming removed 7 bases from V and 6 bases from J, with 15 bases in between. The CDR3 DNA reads TGTGCCAGCATCCTGGGGGGTTACGCCGGGGAGCTGTTTTTT. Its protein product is CASILGGYAGELFF.

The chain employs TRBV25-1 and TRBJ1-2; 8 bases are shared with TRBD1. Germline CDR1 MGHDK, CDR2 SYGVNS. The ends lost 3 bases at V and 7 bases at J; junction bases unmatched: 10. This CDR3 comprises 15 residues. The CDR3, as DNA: TGTGCCAGCAGTGACGCCGGACAGGGCCTGGGTGGCTACACCTTC. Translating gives CASSDAGQGLGGYTF.

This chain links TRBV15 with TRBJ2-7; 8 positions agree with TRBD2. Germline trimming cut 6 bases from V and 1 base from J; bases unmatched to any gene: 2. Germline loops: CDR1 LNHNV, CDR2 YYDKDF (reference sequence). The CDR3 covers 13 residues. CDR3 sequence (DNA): TGTGCCACCAGGCCGGGGGGGTCCTACGAGCAGTACTTC. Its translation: CATRPGGSYEQYF.

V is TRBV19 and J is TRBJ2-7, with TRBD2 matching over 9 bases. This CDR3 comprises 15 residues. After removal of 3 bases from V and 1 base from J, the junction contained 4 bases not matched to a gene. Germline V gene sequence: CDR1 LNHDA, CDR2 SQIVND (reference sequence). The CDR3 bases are TGTGCCAGTAGTATGGGGCTAGCGGGATCCTACGAGCAGTACTTC. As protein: CASSMGLAGSYEQYF.

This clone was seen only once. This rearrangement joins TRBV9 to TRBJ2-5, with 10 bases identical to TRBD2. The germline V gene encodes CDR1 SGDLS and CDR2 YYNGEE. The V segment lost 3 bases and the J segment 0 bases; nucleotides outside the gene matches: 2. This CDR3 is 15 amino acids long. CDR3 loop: CASSEGLANQETQYF. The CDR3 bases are TGTGCCAGCAGCGAGGGACTAGCGAACCAAGAGACCCAGTACTTC.

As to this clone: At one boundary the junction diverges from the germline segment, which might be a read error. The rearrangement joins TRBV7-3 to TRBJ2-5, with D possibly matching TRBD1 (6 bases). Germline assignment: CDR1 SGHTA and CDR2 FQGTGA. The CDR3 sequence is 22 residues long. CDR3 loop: CASSLPGRTSCLGTTPREAQYF. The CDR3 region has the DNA TGTGCCAGCAGCTTACCTGGCAGGACCTCTTGCCTGGGGACAACCCCAAGAGAGGCCCAGTACTTC. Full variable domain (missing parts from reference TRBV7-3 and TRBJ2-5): GAGVSQTPSNKVTEKGKYVELRCDPISGHTALYWYRQSLGQGPEFLIYFQGTGAADDSGLPNDRFFAVRPEGSVSTLKIQRTERGDSAVYLCASSLPGRTSCLGTTPREAQYFGPGTRLLVL.

This CDR3 is CASSQGQGEAYEQYF. In nucleotides, the CDR3 is TGCGCCAGCAGCCAGGGACAGGGGGAGGCCTACGAGCAGTACTTC. The genes are TRBV4-1 and TRBJ2-7, with 11 positions matching TRBD1. J was trimmed by 2 bases and V by 3 bases; bases with no gene match: 3. Germline CDR1 and CDR2: MGHRA and YSYEKL. CDR3 length equals 15 residues.